The 11 T cell receptor beta chains below come from one sample, sequenced in a study of T-cell memory formation after mild COVID-19. One entry per CDR3 protein, called by TCRdb with MiXCR from the 5' RACE reads. The data show around 300,000 distinct CDR3 sequences, roughly an eighth seen once. The sequenced sample was PBMCs or a T cell subset sorted from them (not recorded which). All receptors derive from a man younger than 35 who had mild COVID-19 (a few samples of this study predate the infection). Cell type and time point are not known.

The table lists this clonotype with a few counts. The chain combines TRBV7-2 with TRBJ2-1; TRBD1 matches at 8 bases. V shed 1 base and J 9 bases; nucleotides not matched to a gene: 11. Looked up from germline, CDR1 is SGHTA and CDR2 is FQGNSA. The CDR3 sequence is 16 residues long. CDR3 coding DNA: TGTGCCAGCAGCTTAGAGGCAGGGGGCCCTATCGGTGAGCAGTTCTTC. Protein sequence: CASSLEAGGPIGEQFF.

CDR3 coding DNA: TGTGCCAGCAGTTTGGTGAGCAATCAGCCCCAGCATTTT. Its translation: CASSLVSNQPQHF. The chain uses TRBV6-6 and TRBJ1-5; D gene uncertain. Trimming shortened V by 4 bases and J by 1 base, and 5 bases separated the two germline ends. The CDR3 runs 13 residues. Germline values: CDR1 MNHNY, CDR2 SVGAGI (reference sequence).

This clonotype has ten or more counts. This chain joins TRBV5-1 and TRBJ1-1; D ambiguous. The length of the CDR3 is 12 residues. Germline CDR1 is SGHRS and CDR2 is YFSETQ. The ends were cut back, 2 bases at V and 6 bases at J, with 8 bases in the middle. The CDR3 spells CASSLEAPEAFF. The CDR3 nucleotides are TGCGCCAGCAGCTTAGAGGCCCCTGAAGCTTTCTTT.

The chain has TRBV7-2 and TRBJ2-4; TRBD2 aligns across 7 bases. J was trimmed by 9 bases and V by 8 bases; bases with no gene match: 10. Germline CDR1 SGHTA, CDR2 FQGNSA. The length of the CDR3 is 13 residues. For the CDR3, the DNA is TGTGCCAGCGTCCAGGCAGCGGGGAGCATTCAGTACTTC. Translation: CASVQAAGSIQYF. Together with reference TRBV7-2 and TRBJ2-4, the CDR3 gives the full variable domain: GAGVSQSPSNKVTEKGKDVELRCDPISGHTALYWYRQSLGQGLEFLIYFQGNSAPDKSGLPSDRFSAERTGGSVSTLTIQRTQQEDSAVYLCASVQAAGSIQYFGAGTRLSVL.

The table lists this clonotype with a count of one. The chain has TRBV6-1 and TRBJ2-3; a weak D match, TRBD2 (5 bases). CDR1 is MNHNS, CDR2 SASEGT, per germline. The ends were cut back, 7 bases at V and 6 bases at J, with 14 bases in the middle. The CDR3 totals 13 residues. The CDR3 DNA sequence: TGTGCCAGCATGGACTTACTGGTGGATACGCAGTATTTT. As protein: CASMDLLVDTQYF.

This chain uses TRBV2 with TRBJ2-7, with D perhaps TRBD1 or TRBD2 (5 bases each). Trimming stripped 7 bases from V and 2 bases from J, with 12 bases between. The length of the CDR3 is 13 residues. Germline-derived CDR1 and CDR2 are SNHLY and FYNNEI. CDR3 in DNA: TGTGCCAGCACTGGCCCGGGGCCCTACGAGCAGTACTTC. Amino acid sequence: CASTGPGPYEQYF. The variable domain in full, with the rest retrieved from reference TRBV2 and TRBJ2-7, is EPEVTQTPSHQVTQMGQEVILRCVPISNHLYFYWYRQILGQKVEFLVSFYNNEISEKSEIFDDQFSVERPDGSNFTLKIRSTKLEDSAMYFCASTGPGPYEQYFGPGTRLTVT.

Many counts were recorded for this clonotype. The chain uses TRBV4-2 and TRBJ2-4; 7 nucleotides line up with TRBD1. Trimming cost V 4 bases and J 1 base; bases outside gene matches: 7. The CDR3 is 16 amino acids. Germline V gives CDR1 LGHNA, CDR2 YNFKEQ. CDR3 protein: CASSPLLQGAKNIQYF. The CDR3 nucleotides read TGTGCCAGCAGCCCCCTACTACAGGGGGCCAAAAACATTCAGTACTTC.

V is TRBV14 and J is TRBJ2-7; D is ambiguous. The CDR3 totals 13 residues. Trimming removed 3 bases at V and 6 bases at J, with 12 bases between. Germline V gene lookup returns CDR1 SGHDN and CDR2 FVKESK. The CDR3 region has the DNA TGTGCCAGCAGCCAGTCTGCGGCAGCCGAGCAGTACGTC. Translation: CASSQSAAAEQYV.

The J gene is TRBJ2-2, the V gene TRBV5-1; possibly TRBD1 or TRBD2 for D (7 bases each). V was cut by 1 base and J by 5 bases, with 15 bases left in between. The CDR3 is made up of 16 amino acids. Germline V gives CDR1 SGHRS, CDR2 YFSETQ. The CDR3 bases are TGCGCCAGCAGCTTGCCGACAGGGAGGGGGACCGGGGAGCTGTTTTTT. Its protein product is CASSLPTGRGTGELFF. Full variable domain (rest looked up from reference TRBV5-1 and TRBJ2-2): KAGVTQTPRYLIKTRGQQVTLSCSPISGHRSVSWYQQTPGQGLQFLFEYFSETQRNKGNFPGRFSGRQFSNSRSEMNVSTLELGDSALYLCASSLPTGRGTGELFFGEGSRLTVL.

This clonotype was seen a few times. This chain's CDR3 is CSVGSGIEDTQYF. CDR3 DNA: TGCAGCGTTGGGTCAGGGATTGAAGATACGCAGTATTTT. This chain uses TRBV29-1 with TRBJ2-3, with D possibly being TRBD1 (5 bases). Germline V CDR1 and CDR2: SQVTM, ANQGSEA. This CDR3 is 13 amino acids long. V lost 4 bases, J lost 5 bases, and 13 bases lay in between.

This clonotype has at least ten counts. The chain links TRBV3-1 to TRBJ2-7; no definite D call. The CDR3 contains 13 residues. CDR1 is LGHDT, CDR2 YNNKEL, per germline (reference sequence). V lost 0 bases to trimming and J lost 3 bases, with 6 bases between them. CDR3: CASSQEPRYEQYF. The DNA of the CDR3 is TGTGCCAGCAGCCAAGAACCGCGCTACGAGCAGTACTTC.